The rows below give T cell receptor beta chains drawn from one sample of a study of post-analysis software for immune sequencing data. MiXCR was run by TCRdb on the PCR reads, yielding one entry per CDR3 protein. The sample consists of 350,000 to 500,000 distinct CDR3 sequences, more than 30% of them appearing once. The sequencing sample was made of blood. The receptors shown here come from a girl aged 2 to 10 with multiple sclerosis. Each CDR3 is given with its conserved first and last residue. D genes are given only for firm matches. The size field is filled for only some rows; it gives once, few, many or a size class.

cdr3_aa cdr3_nt v_call d_call clone_size j_call
CASSPTGRSINSPLHF TGTGCCAGCAGTCCTACAGGGCGTAGTATTAATTCACCCCTCCACTTT TRBV7-2 . few TRBJ1-6
CASSYAGGGEQFF TGTGCCAGCAGTTACGCAGGGGGCGGTGAGCAGTTCTTC TRBV6-2/TRBV6-3 TRBD1 few TRBJ2-1
CASSPLDGSYGYTF TGTGCCAGCTCTCCTCTCGACGGGAGCTATGGCTACACCTTC TRBV18 . . TRBJ1-2
CAISESGLAGGETQYF TGTGCCATCAGTGAGTCGGGGCTAGCGGGAGGAGAGACCCAGTACTTC TRBV10-3 TRBD2 . TRBJ2-5
CASSLARTARETQYF TGTGCCAGCAGTTTAGCCCGAACGGCTCGGGAGACCCAGTACTTC TRBV12-3/TRBV12-4 . few TRBJ2-5
CASSLEGLTSTDTQYF TGTGCCAGCAGCTTAGAGGGACTCACCAGCACAGATACGCAGTATTTT TRBV7-3 . . TRBJ2-3
CASSLQHNEKLFF TGTGCTAGCAGCCTCCAGCATAATGAAAAACTGTTTTTT TRBV7-7 . . TRBJ1-4
CASSGQGAREPQHF TGTGCCAGCAGCGGACAGGGGGCGCGAGAGCCCCAGCATTTT TRBV7-9 TRBD1 . TRBJ1-5
CASSRDSTNQPQHF TGTGCCAGCAGCCGGGACAGTACCAATCAGCCCCAGCATTTT TRBV7-9 TRBD1 . TRBJ1-5
CASTLSRASSYNEQFF TGTGCCAGCACCCTGTCGCGGGCGAGCTCCTACAATGAGCAGTTCTTC TRBV6-1 . few TRBJ2-1
CASSPGDRAEKLFF TGTGCCAGCAGCCCAGGGGACAGGGCCGAAAAACTGTTTTTT TRBV7-9 TRBD1 . TRBJ1-4
CASSLVSPRGGRNSPLHF TGTGCCAGCAGCTTAGTCAGTCCCAGGGGGGGGCGCAATTCACCCCTCCACTTT TRBV7-9 TRBD1 . TRBJ1-6
CSAINPAISSYEQYF TGCAGTGCTATAAATCCAGCGATCAGCTCCTACGAGCAGTACTTC TRBV20-1 . few TRBJ2-7
CASAPLDRDTSSISYEQYF TGTGCCAGTGCCCCCTTGGACCGGGACACCTCATCAATATCCTACGAGCAGTACTTC TRBV6-1 . . TRBJ2-7
CASSLQASASSYNEQFF TGTGCCAGCAGCTTGCAGGCTAGCGCAAGCTCCTACAATGAGCAGTTCTTC TRBV5-1 . . TRBJ2-1
CSAATGGGEQYF TGCAGTGCCGCGACAGGGGGTGGTGAGCAGTACTTC TRBV20-1 TRBD1 . TRBJ2-5
CASSKGGNSGANVLTF TGTGCCAGCAGTAAAGGGGGGAATTCTGGGGCCAACGTCCTGACTTTC TRBV7-2 . few TRBJ2-6
CAISGPREGAEQYF TGTGCCATCAGTGGCCCCCGTGAGGGGGCCGAGCAGTACTTC TRBV10-3 TRBD1 few TRBJ2-7
CASERWVLRDNEQFF TGTGCCAGTGAACGTTGGGTCCTAAGAGACAATGAGCAGTTCTTC TRBV7-9 . . TRBJ2-1
CASSLYATGELFF TGCGCCAGCAGCTTGTACGCGACCGGGGAGCTGTTTTTT TRBV5-1 . few TRBJ2-2
CAISESGEGTDTQYF TGTGCCATCAGTGAGTCCGGGGAGGGCACAGATACGCAGTATTTT TRBV10-3 . many TRBJ2-3
CASGPPGIPADTQYF TGTGCCAGCGGACCCCCGGGGATTCCGGCAGATACGCAGTATTTT TRBV27 . . TRBJ2-3
CASSPRGGPTDTQYF TGTGCCAGCAGCCCCAGGGGAGGGCCCACAGATACGCAGTATTTT TRBV7-3 . . TRBJ2-3
CASSFKGLSKNIQYF TGTGCCAGCAGTTTTAAGGGGTTATCCAAAAACATTCAGTACTTC TRBV12-3/TRBV12-4 . few TRBJ2-4
CASSLWKPEQYF TGTGCCAGCAGTTTATGGAAGCCAGAGCAGTACTTC TRBV28 . . TRBJ2-7
CASHPGQGTNNEQFF TGTGCCAGTCATCCGGGACAGGGGACTAACAATGAGCAGTTCTTC TRBV19 TRBD1 . TRBJ2-1
CASSAGITDTQYF TGCGCCAGCAGCGCTGGGATTACAGATACGCAGTATTTT TRBV5-1 . . TRBJ2-3
CSVGHGEQFF TGCAGCGTTGGCCACGGCGAGCAGTTCTTC TRBV29-1 . few TRBJ2-1
CASRARGTSRSSYNEQFF TGCGCCAGCAGGGCGCGGGGGACCTCGAGGAGCTCCTACAATGAGCAGTTCTTC TRBV5-1 TRBD2 few TRBJ2-1
CASSFLTGTSANEQFF TGTGCCAGCAGTTTTTTAACCGGGACTAGCGCCAATGAGCAGTTCTTC TRBV6-2/TRBV6-3 TRBD2 . TRBJ2-1
CASSTRTSGVSYEQYF TGCGCCAGCAGCACCCGGACTAGCGGGGTATCCTACGAGCAGTACTTC TRBV4-1 TRBD2 . TRBJ2-7
CASSLGELRETQYF TGCGCCAGCAGCCTAGGGGAGTTGCGGGAGACCCAGTACTTC TRBV5-1 . . TRBJ2-5
CASSTGQGKYTDTQYF TGCGCCAGCAGCACTGGACAGGGGAAATACACAGATACGCAGTATTTT TRBV5-1 TRBD1 few TRBJ2-3
CSVAGRPPYEQYF TGCAGCGTTGCAGGGAGGCCCCCCTACGAGCAGTACTTC TRBV29-1 . few TRBJ2-7
CSAFTPTGNQPQHF TGCAGTGCTTTTACCCCGACAGGCAATCAGCCCCAGCATTTT TRBV20-1 . few TRBJ1-5
CASSSGTSGRAMETQYF TGTGCCAGCAGCTCCGGGACTAGCGGGAGGGCCATGGAGACCCAGTACTTC TRBV7-9 TRBD2 . TRBJ2-5
CSALPGGEQFF TGCAGTGCATTACCGGGGGGTGAGCAGTTCTTC TRBV20-1 TRBD2 . TRBJ2-1
CSVQQGATNEKLFF TGCAGCGTTCAACAGGGGGCCACTAATGAAAAACTGTTTTTT TRBV29-1 TRBD1 few TRBJ1-4
CASSPIAAGESYNEQFF TGTGCCAGCAGTCCCATTGCAGCGGGGGAGAGTTACAATGAGCAGTTCTTC TRBV12-3/TRBV12-4 TRBD2 . TRBJ2-1
CASSQQRGRGYGYTF TGCGCCAGCAGCCAACAGCGGGGTAGGGGCTATGGCTACACCTTC TRBV4-1 . . TRBJ1-2
CSFIAGGDPLGANVRTF TGCAGTTTTATAGCGGGGGGAGACCCTCTTGGGGCCAACGTCCGGACTTTC TRBV20-1 TRBD2 . TRBJ2-6
CASTQGLAGEQYF TGTGCCAGCACCCAGGGACTAGCTGGCGAGCAGTACTTC TRBV12-3/TRBV12-4 TRBD2 . TRBJ2-7
CSAGGSLYEQYF TGCAGCGCTGGTGGCAGCCTCTACGAGCAGTACTTC TRBV29-1 . few TRBJ2-7
CSVADRVGTDTQYF TGCAGCGTTGCTGACAGGGTTGGGACAGATACGCAGTATTTT TRBV29-1 TRBD1 . TRBJ2-3
CASSLRPLGGYTF TGTGCCAGCAGTTTACGCCCCCTAGGAGGCTACACCTTC TRBV12-3/TRBV12-4 . . TRBJ1-2
CAISEGTVQDTQYF TGTGCCATCAGTGAGGGGACTGTTCAAGATACGCAGTATTTT TRBV10-3 . . TRBJ2-3
CSAPLGGRDYEQYF TGCAGTGCCCCATTGGGGGGAAGGGACTACGAGCAGTACTTC TRBV20-1 . few TRBJ2-7
CSVEAATSLTYNEQFF TGCAGCGTCGAGGCGGCTACTAGCCTAACCTACAATGAGCAGTTCTTC TRBV29-1 . . TRBJ2-1
CASSRGDRGVFYGYTF TGTGCCAGCAGCCGGGGGGACAGGGGGGTTTTCTATGGCTACACCTTC TRBV25-1 TRBD1 few TRBJ1-2
CASSQWYEQYF TGTGCCAGCAGCCAATGGTACGAGCAGTACTTC TRBV3-1 . . TRBJ2-7
CSVFPSAGNYGYTF TGCAGCGTGTTCCCCTCGGCAGGAAACTATGGCTACACCTTC TRBV29-1 . . TRBJ1-2
CSAPSSGANVLTF TGCAGTGCTCCAAGCTCTGGGGCCAACGTCCTGACTTTC TRBV20-1 . few TRBJ2-6
CSARIYGQGVKNIQYF TGCAGTGCTAGAATTTATGGGCAGGGGGTAAAAAACATTCAGTACTTC TRBV20-1 TRBD1 . TRBJ2-4
CASSPGQNIYEQYF TGCGCCAGCAGCCCCGGACAGAATATCTACGAGCAGTACTTC TRBV5-1 . . TRBJ2-7
CASSSHLAGGYEQYF TGTGCCAGCAGTTCCCATCTAGCGGGAGGGTACGAGCAGTACTTC TRBV12-3/TRBV12-4 TRBD2 few TRBJ2-7